Listed here is a single T cell receptor (beta chain). Its recognized antigen is unknown. No base quality values were provided; no much bigger clone lies one nucleotide off. The data belong to a study of CD8 T cells in Susac syndrome (dated by TCRdb to the late 2010s). Regarding the study in general: The study used repertoire sequencing to test whether antigen drove CD8+ T cell activation and differentiation in Susac syndrome. The clonality of the CD8+ T cell repertoire was compared across about a dozen healthy donors, roughly 14 Susac syndrome patients and under 18 multiple sclerosis patients.

RNA was extracted using the RNeasy kit, and roughly 0.5 to 1 microgram was reverse transcribed with random hexamers. The immunoSEQ multiplex PCR assay, covering 54 Vbeta and 13 Jbeta segments, was used to amplify TCR beta CDR3 regions. Bias from PCR amplification was corrected by using a synthetic template baseline for primer optimization and for computational correction. As for how the authors treated the data: Reads were annotated to V, D and J genes according to IMGT and were analyzed with immunoSEQ Analyzer, with only productive sequences retained. Clonality was calculated as one minus the Shannon entropy normalized by log2 of the number of productive unique sequences. For each patient and control, public and private clones were evaluated among the 100 most prevalent clones. Clones were defined as Susac-specific if absent from the healthy and MS cohorts, from approximately 1,100 published viral clones and from other ImmuneACCESS disease sequences. The public reads were reanalyzed by TCRdb: fastp trimming at Q25, MiXCR alignment, in-frame beta chains only. Merged by CDR3 protein, the rows form single entries marked with the most common genes and DNA. These V and J calls derive from TCRdb rather than the authors' analysis. The sample contains roughly 200,000 distinct CDR3 sequences, 85% to 95% of them found a single time. Of the sample, about 0.15% is held by the ten largest clones.

High-throughput TCR beta sequencing profiled peripheral blood CD8+ and CD4+ T cells from healthy donors, Susac syndrome patients and multiple sclerosis patients. The multiple sclerosis controls were treatment-naive patients whose relapsing-remitting disease, either stable or active, fulfilled the revised McDonald criteria. Bulk CD8+ and CD4+ T cells were purified by magnetic negative isolation, whereas CD8+ TEMRA cells were enriched by FACS. Blood was collected in EDTA tubes and processed within 24 hours, with PBMCs isolated through density gradient centrifugation. PBMCs intended for TCR sequencing were cryopreserved in liquid nitrogen and thawed later in a water bath at 37 degrees C. The sorted or isolated CD4+, CD8+ and CD8+ TEMRA cells reached a purity of at least 90%. Broad study findings and their caveats: The TCR sequencing and HLA analysis was acknowledged to have included a relatively small number of individuals.

V loses 4 bases of germline sequence and J loses 0 bases, and the interval between the two ends is 3 bases. Measured from the cysteine to the phenylalanine, the CDR3 is 12 residues long. Kept here is only the CDR3 DNA, which spans 36 bases and is read in frame from base 1. CDR1 MGHDK and CDR2 SYGVNS are derived from the germline V gene. Sequencing was carried out using CD8+ T cells from PBMCs. This receptor was obtained from a human donor with multiple sclerosis. This chain is built from TRBV25-1 and TRBJ1-2; no confident D gene assignment can be made. The CDR3: CASSAANYGYTF. In nucleotides, the sequence is TGTGCCAGCAGTGCTGCTAACTATGGCTACACCTTC.